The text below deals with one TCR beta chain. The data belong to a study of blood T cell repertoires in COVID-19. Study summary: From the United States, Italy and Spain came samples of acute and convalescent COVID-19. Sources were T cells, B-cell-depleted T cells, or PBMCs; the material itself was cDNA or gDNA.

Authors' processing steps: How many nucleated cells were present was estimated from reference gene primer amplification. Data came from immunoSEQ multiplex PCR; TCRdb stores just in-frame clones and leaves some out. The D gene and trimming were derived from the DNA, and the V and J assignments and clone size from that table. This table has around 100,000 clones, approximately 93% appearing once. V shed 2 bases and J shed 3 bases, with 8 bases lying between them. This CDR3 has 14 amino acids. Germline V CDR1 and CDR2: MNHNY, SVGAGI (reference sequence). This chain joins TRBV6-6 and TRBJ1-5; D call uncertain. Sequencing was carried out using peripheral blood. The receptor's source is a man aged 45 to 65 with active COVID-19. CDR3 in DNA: TGTGCCAGCAGTTACGACGGGGTCAATCAGCCCCAGCATTTT. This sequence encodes CASSYDGVNQPQHF.